Here is one TCR beta chain with its context. Its antigen is unknown. Base qualities are not recorded, but no much larger clone differs from it by a single base. The entry originates in a study of OX40 agonist ivuxolimab in advanced cancers. About the investigation overall: Ivuxolimab was an agonistic, fully human IgG2 monoclonal antibody directed against OX40 (CD134), a costimulatory receptor. A male proportion of almost 85% and a mean age of 60 years, ranging from about 20 to 80, were recorded for the dose-escalation cohort. Partial responses were achieved by three dose-escalation patients, of whom one had hepatocellular carcinoma and two had cutaneous melanoma. Intravenous ivuxolimab was administered to patients every 2 weeks at six dose levels: 0.01, 0.1, 0.3, 1.5, 3 and 10 mg/kg. The paper covers the monotherapy dose-escalation part of the phase I ivuxolimab trial, which included N ≈ 50 patients. The purpose of peripheral TCRbeta sequencing was to test whether ivuxolimab changed TCR sequence diversity and led to clonal T-cell expansion. Prior anti-PD-1, anti-PD-L1 or anti-CTLA-4 therapy was permitted, and approximately 39% of dose-escalation patients had received checkpoint inhibitors. Of the 50 to 55 patients in dose escalation, 19 had hepatocellular carcinoma, roughly 15 had melanoma, 9 had renal cell carcinoma and 9 had head and neck cancer.

Patients with autoimmune disease history or receiving systemic immunosuppression were excluded from the trial. Peripheral blood for TCR sequencing was collected from all dose cohorts at baseline, on cycle 4 day 1, and on cycle 7 day 1. The samples were drawn from a first-in-human, open-label, multicenter phase I dose-escalation trial of ivuxolimab. Adults with locally advanced or metastatic melanoma, renal cell, hepatocellular, or head and neck squamous cell carcinoma were enrolled in the trial. Before TCR sequencing, CD4+ and CD8+ T cells were separately sorted from peripheral blood. Based on the germline V gene (reference sequence), the CDR1 and CDR2 sequences are SGHKS and YYEKEE. Including cysteine and phenylalanine, the CDR3 has 16 amino acids. The CDR3 DNA has 48 bases and is translated from base 1. V is pared back by 2 bases and J by 1 base, with 13 bases lying between the germline termini.

General conclusions and limits of the study: Low levels of normalized T-cell clonal expansion were also seen in some nonresponding patients. After ivuxolimab, CD8+ T cells had more expanded clones than CD4+ T cells on average. At doses of 0.1 to 3.0 mg/kg, clonal expansion of both CD4+ and CD8+ blood T cells was observed from baseline to week 6. In partial responders in the 0.1-3.0 mg/kg groups, normalized peripheral clonal expansion was found to be among the lowest, especially among CD8+ T cells. Antigen specificity was not determined for the clonally expanded peripheral T cells.

Genomic DNA was isolated from the sorted cells so that the TCRbeta CDR3 region could be sequenced. The immunoSEQ Assay was used to sequence the TCRbeta CDR3 regions. TCRdb limited this immuneACCESS table to in-frame rearrangements with V and J called. A share of clones is missing; checked studies link under half to unresolved V genes, and the rest is unexplained. The sample includes tens of thousands of clones, with 75% to 90% observed a single time. The ten largest clones represent 0.75% to 1% of the sample. The input for sequencing was CD4+ or CD8+ T cells sorted from blood, taken in a trial of the OX40 agonist ivuxolimab. The chain is assembled from TRBV5-5 and TRBJ1-3; TRBD1 is a weak D gene call, 5 bases matching. The TCR originated in an adult with an advanced solid tumor such as melanoma, head and neck, liver or kidney cancer. The nucleotide sequence reads TGTGCCAGCAGCTTTTCGGGACCGGGTTCTGGAAACACCATATATTTT. Its protein reads: CASSFSGPGSGNTIYF.